This record looks at one T cell receptor (beta chain) sequence and its context. The antigen it recognizes is unknown. One base away there is no much larger clone; base qualities are not given. Patients with autoimmune disease history or receiving systemic immunosuppression were excluded from the trial. In every dose cohort, peripheral blood was drawn for TCR sequencing at baseline, cycle 4 day 1, and cycle 7 day 1. The samples were drawn from a first-in-human, open-label, multicenter phase I dose-escalation trial of ivuxolimab. Adults with locally advanced or metastatic melanoma, renal cell, hepatocellular, or head and neck squamous cell carcinoma were enrolled in the trial. Before TCR sequencing, CD4+ and CD8+ T cells were separately sorted from peripheral blood. This sample was taken from a study of OX40 agonist ivuxolimab in advanced cancers. The study in broad terms: Ivuxolimab was an agonistic, fully human IgG2 monoclonal antibody directed against OX40 (CD134), a costimulatory receptor. Intravenous ivuxolimab was administered to patients every 2 weeks at six dose levels: 0.01, 0.1, 0.3, 1.5, 3 and 10 mg/kg. Of the 50 or so patients in dose escalation, about 20 had hepatocellular carcinoma, roughly 15 had melanoma, 9 had renal cell carcinoma and 9 had head and neck cancer. In the dose-escalation cohort, roughly four fifths of patients were male, and the mean age was approximately 60 years, with a range of 23 to 79. Prior anti-PD-1, anti-PD-L1 or anti-CTLA-4 therapy was permitted, and approximately 42% of dose-escalation patients had received checkpoint inhibitors. Partial responses were achieved by three dose-escalation patients, of whom one had hepatocellular carcinoma and two had cutaneous melanoma. The point of sequencing TCRbeta in the periphery was to test whether ivuxolimab changed TCR sequence diversity and drove clonal T-cell expansion. The paper describes the monotherapy dose-escalation part (N of about 52 patients) of the phase I trial of ivuxolimab. The investigation overall reported the following: Low levels of normalized T-cell clonal expansion were also shown by some nonresponding patients. At doses of 0.1 to 3.0 mg/kg, clonal expansion of both CD4+ and CD8+ blood T cells was observed from baseline to week 6. Antigen specificity was not determined for the clonally expanded peripheral T cells. After ivuxolimab, more expanded clones were found on average in CD8+ T cells than in CD4+ T cells. In partial responders in the 0.1-3.0 mg/kg groups, normalized peripheral clonal expansion was found to be among the lowest, especially among CD8+ T cells.

Looking up the germline V gene yields CDR1 SQVTM and CDR2 ANQGSEA. Reading from cysteine to phenylalanine, the CDR3 counts 11 amino acids. Left in the record is the CDR3 DNA by itself, 33 bases read in frame from the first base. V loses 4 bases, J loses 5 bases, and the germline ends lie 9 bases apart. For sequencing of the TCRbeta CDR3 region, genomic DNA was extracted from the sorted cells. TCRbeta CDR3 regions were sequenced using the immunoSEQ Assay. The table was pulled from immuneACCESS by TCRdb, which kept in-frame rearrangements only. Such tables lose some clones; where checked, under half of the loss comes from unresolved V genes, and the rest has no known cause. The sample data list about 130,000 clones, and approximately 90% of these were observed just once. The top ten constitute more than 0.7% of the sample.

The V and J genes are TRBV29-1 and TRBJ2-7, with an unclear D gene assignment. The specimen comprised CD4+ or CD8+ T cells sorted from blood, sampled in a trial of the OX40 agonist ivuxolimab. The TCR was taken from an adult with an advanced solid tumor such as melanoma, head and neck, liver or kidney cancer. The CDR3 region has the sequence CSVGRDHEQYF. At the DNA level, the sequence is TGCAGCGTTGGACGTGACCACGAGCAGTACTTC.